This T cell receptor (beta chain) was sequenced for a study of blood T cell repertoires in COVID-19. Study context: Samples came from the United States, Italy and Spain, spanning acute and convalescent COVID-19. T cells, B-cell-depleted T cells, or PBMCs provided the cDNA or gDNA that served as material.

Sequencing used immunoSEQ multiplex PCR; TCRdb keeps in-frame clones, though not all of them. The repertoire has tens of thousands of clones, roughly 83% of them found once; the top ten carry approximately 34%. Only one count was recorded for this clone. The germline gives CDR1 LNHNV, CDR2 YYDKDF (reference sequence). There are 16 residues in the CDR3. Trimming shortened V by 5 bases and J by 13 bases, and 27 bases separated the two germline ends. This clonotype originated in a woman of 80 years or more with active or convalescent COVID-19. The specimen was peripheral blood. V usage is TRBV15 and J usage is TRBJ2-1, with a tentative D call TRBD1 (6 bases). The CDR3 loop is CATSAGVPGPHLSQFF. Written as DNA, the CDR3 is TGTGCCACCAGCGCAGGGGTCCCGGGACCCCATCTTAGTCAGTTCTTC.